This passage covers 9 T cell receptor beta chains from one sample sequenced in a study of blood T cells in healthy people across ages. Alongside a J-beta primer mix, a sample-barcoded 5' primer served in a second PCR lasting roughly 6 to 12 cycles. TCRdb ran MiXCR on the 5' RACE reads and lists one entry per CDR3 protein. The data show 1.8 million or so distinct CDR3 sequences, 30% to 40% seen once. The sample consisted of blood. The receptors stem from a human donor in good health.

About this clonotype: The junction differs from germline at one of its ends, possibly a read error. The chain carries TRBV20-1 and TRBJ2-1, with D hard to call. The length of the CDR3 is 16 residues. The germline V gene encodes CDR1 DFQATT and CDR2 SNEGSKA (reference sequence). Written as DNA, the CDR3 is TGCGGTGCTAGACGACTGCCGAGGATAGGATACAATGAGCAGTTCTTC. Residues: CGARRLPRIGYNEQFF.

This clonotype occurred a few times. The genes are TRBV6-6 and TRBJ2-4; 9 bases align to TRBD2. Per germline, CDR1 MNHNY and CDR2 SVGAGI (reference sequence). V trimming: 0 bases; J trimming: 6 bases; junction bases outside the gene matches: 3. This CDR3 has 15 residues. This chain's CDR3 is CASSYSSGGRNIQYF. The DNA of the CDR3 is TGTGCCAGCAGTTACTCGAGCGGGGGGCGAAACATTCAGTACTTC.

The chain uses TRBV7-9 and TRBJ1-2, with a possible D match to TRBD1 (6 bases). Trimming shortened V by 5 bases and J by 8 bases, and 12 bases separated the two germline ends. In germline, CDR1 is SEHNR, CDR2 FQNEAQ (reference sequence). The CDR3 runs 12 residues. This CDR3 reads CASSRNRDGYTF. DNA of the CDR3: TGTGCCAGCAGCCGAAACAGGGACGGCTACACCTTC.

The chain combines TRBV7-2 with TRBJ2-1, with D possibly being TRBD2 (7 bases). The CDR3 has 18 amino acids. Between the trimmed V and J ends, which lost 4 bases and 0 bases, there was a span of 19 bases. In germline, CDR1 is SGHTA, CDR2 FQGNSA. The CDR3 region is CASSSRGRGASSYNEQFF. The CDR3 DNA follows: TGTGCCAGCAGCTCGCGGGGGAGGGGGGCTAGCTCCTACAATGAGCAGTTCTTC.

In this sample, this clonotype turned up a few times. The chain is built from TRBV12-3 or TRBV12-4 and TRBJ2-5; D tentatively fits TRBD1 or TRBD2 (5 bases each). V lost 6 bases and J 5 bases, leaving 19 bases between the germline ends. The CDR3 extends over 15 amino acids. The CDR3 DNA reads TGTGCCAGCAGCTCCGCTACCCAGGGAGACGAGACCCAGTACTTC. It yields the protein CASSSATQGDETQYF.

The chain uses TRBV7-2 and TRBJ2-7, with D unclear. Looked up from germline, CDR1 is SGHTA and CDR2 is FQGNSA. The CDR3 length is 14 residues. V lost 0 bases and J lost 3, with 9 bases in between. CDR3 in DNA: TGTGCCAGCAGCTTAGCTGGGGTAATCTACGAGCAGTACTTC. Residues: CASSLAGVIYEQYF.

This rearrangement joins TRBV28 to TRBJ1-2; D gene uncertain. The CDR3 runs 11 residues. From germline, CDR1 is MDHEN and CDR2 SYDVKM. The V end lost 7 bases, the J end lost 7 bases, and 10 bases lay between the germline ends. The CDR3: CASMGTIGYTF. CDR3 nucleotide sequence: TGTGCCAGCATGGGCACGATTGGCTACACCTTC.

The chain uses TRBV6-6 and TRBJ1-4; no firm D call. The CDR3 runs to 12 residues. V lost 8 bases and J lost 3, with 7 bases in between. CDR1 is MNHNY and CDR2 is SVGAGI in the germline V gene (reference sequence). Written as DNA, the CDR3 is TGTGCCAGCCGAGGCCCTAATGAAAAACTGTTTTTT. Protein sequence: CASRGPNEKLFF.

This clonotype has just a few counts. The CDR3: CASRLGLEQFF. Here the CDR3 DNA reads TGCGCCAGCAGATTAGGATTAGAGCAGTTCTTC. The rearrangement links TRBV5-1 to TRBJ2-1, with D hard to call. The V gene lost 5 bases and the J gene lost 10 bases, with 10 bases spanning the gap. Germline CDR1 and CDR2: SGHRS and YFSETQ. This CDR3 is built from 11 residues.